This T cell receptor beta chain derives from a study of OX40 agonist ivuxolimab in advanced cancers. V was trimmed by 1 base and J by 5 bases, leaving 7 bases between them. CDR1 and CDR2 (germline): SGHTA, FQGNSA. CDR3 length equals 13 residues. Here immunoSEQ multiplex PCR was the method, and the copy in TCRdb shows in-frame clones only, minus some. The data contain some 90,000 clones, roughly 89% of them seen just once; the ten biggest clones take up around 0.86%. The gene calls are TRBV7-2 and TRBJ2-3; tentatively, D is TRBD1 (5 bases). The sample consisted of CD4+ or CD8+ T cells sorted from blood, taken in a trial of the OX40 agonist ivuxolimab. The receptor was isolated from an adult with an advanced solid tumor such as melanoma, head and neck, liver or kidney cancer. This CDR3 reads CASSLGRGDTQYF. In DNA form, the CDR3 reads TGTGCCAGCAGCTTAGGTAGGGGAGATACGCAGTATTTT.